This T cell receptor (beta chain) was obtained from a study of blood T cell repertoires in COVID-19 (dated by TCRdb to about 2020). In the study overall: Collaborator samples came from the United States, Italy and Spain and covered acute and convalescent phases of COVID-19. The repertoires were made available in a free public database intended to serve as a resource for research on the immune response to SARS-CoV-2. Samples came from the ongoing ImmuneRACE study (first 160 participants) plus 1,254 subjects from 6 global collaborators. Nearly every sample came with metadata listing a de-identified subject ID, COVID-19 status, age in years and sex. The prospective study material was composed of cDNA or gDNA derived from T cells, B-cell-depleted T cells, or PBMCs. Where available, HLA class I and class II types were taken from metadata supplied by the sample provider and were not determined by assay-based typing. Subjects who had been exposed to COVID-19, were actively infected with it, or had recovered from it provided the deeply sampled blood TCRbeta repertoires that made up the dataset. Points the paper makes about the study in general: The amount of clinical and demographic metadata varied by source and participant and was provided uncurated.

The germline V gene (reference sequence) supplies CDR1 LGHDT and CDR2 YNNKEL. Taken from cysteine to phenylalanine, the CDR3 has 14 residues. The retained sequence is limited to the CDR3, 42 bases, with the frame set at the first base. V gives up 4 bases and J gives up 0 bases, and the segment between their germline ends measures 8 bases. At one collaborating source in Seattle, patients were enrolled during active infection and were followed longitudinally through the course of disease. Each collaborating institution followed its own protocols to collect whole blood in K2EDTA tubes. Collaborator samples were shipped for TCRbeta analysis as frozen whole blood, isolated PBMCs, or DNA extracted from either sample type. TCRbeta CDR3 regions were amplified from genomic DNA using the immunoSEQ Assay, a bias-controlled multiplex PCR. For the original study's pipeline: Nucleated cell counts per sample were estimated from amplification of reference gene primers within the assay. To quantify the absolute abundance of each unique TCRbeta CDR3 rearrangement, sequence reads were collapsed and filtered. For each sample, productive Simpson clonality was calculated as the square root of Simpson's diversity index over productive rearrangements. TCRdb stores this immuneACCESS table with in-frame sequences only. Part of the clones is absent; in the studies checked, under half of the shortfall reflects unresolved V genes, and no reason is known for the rest. That table gives V, J and clone size, and the DNA gave D and trimming. This sample lists 200,000 to 300,000 clones; 81% were detected once. The ten largest clones represent approximately 7.5% of the sample.

As for this clone: Its antigen is unknown. No base qualities exist here, and no much larger clone lies one base off it.

The TCR sequence derives from a woman of 80 years or more with COVID-19, enrolled during active disease. The chain employs TRBV3-1 (or the pseudogene TRBV3-2) and TRBJ2-3; TRBD2 is possibly the D segment (5 matching bases). The sequenced material came from peripheral blood. CDR3 sequence: CASSPRGSTDTQYF. The nucleotide sequence reads as follows: TGTGCCAGCAGCCCTCGGGGAAGCACAGATACGCAGTATTTT.